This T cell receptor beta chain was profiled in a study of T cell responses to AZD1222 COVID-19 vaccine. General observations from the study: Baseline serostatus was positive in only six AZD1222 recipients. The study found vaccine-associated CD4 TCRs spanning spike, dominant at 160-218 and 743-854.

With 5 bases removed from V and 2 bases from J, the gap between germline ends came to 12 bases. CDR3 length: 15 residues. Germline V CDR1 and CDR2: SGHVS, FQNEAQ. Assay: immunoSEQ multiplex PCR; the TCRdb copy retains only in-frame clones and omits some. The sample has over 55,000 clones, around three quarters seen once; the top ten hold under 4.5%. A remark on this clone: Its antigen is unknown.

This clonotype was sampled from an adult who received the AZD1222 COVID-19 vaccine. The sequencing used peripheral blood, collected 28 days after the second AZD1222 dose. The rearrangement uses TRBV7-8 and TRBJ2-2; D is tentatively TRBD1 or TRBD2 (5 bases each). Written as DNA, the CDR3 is TGTGCCAGCAGCACCGGGACCGCTAACACCGGGGAGCTGTTTTTT. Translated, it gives CASSTGTANTGELFF.